This record covers a single TCR beta chain. The method was immunoSEQ multiplex PCR; TCRdb's version includes in-frame clones alone and lacks a portion of them. The data show some 450,000 clones, 90% seen once. The data derive from a study of Ad26.COV2.S vaccination and SARS-CoV-2 variants. With V trimmed by 0 bases and J by 2 bases, 7 bases remained unmatched. CDR1 ENHRY and CDR2 SYGVKD come from the germline V gene. The CDR3 loop spans 16 amino acids. Treatment here: about 20 received Ad26.COV2.S at low or high dose, single or two shots; roughly five received placebo; per-sample allocation not given. Day 63 after the first injection of vaccine or placebo was the sampling time. Boston supplied an adult donor aged 18-55 years. Expression of Wuhan-strain SARS-CoV-2 spike came from the Ad26 vector that formed the vaccine.

The chain couples TRBV10-3 to TRBJ2-7; TRBD2 matches 7 bases. This material consisted of peripheral blood, taken in a trial of Ad26.COV2.S vaccine versus placebo. The TCR comes from a person aged 18-60 years who received the Ad26.COV2.S COVID-19 vaccine or a placebo. In DNA form, the CDR3 reads TGTGCCATCAGTGAGTCGGGGACTACCGGGACCTACGAGCAGTACTTC. The encoded protein is CAISESGTTGTYEQYF.